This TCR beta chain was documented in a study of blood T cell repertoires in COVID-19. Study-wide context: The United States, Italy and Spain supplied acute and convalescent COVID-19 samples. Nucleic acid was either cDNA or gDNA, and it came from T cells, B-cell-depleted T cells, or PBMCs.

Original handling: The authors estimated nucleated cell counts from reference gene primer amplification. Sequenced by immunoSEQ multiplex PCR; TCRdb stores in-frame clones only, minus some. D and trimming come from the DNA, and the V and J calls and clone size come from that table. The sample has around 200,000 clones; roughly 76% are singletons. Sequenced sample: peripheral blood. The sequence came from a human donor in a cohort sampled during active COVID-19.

The chain's CDR3 is CASSAPTSGNTDTQYF. In DNA form, the CDR3 reads TGTGCCAGCAGCGCCCCGACTAGCGGGAACACAGATACGCAGTATTTT. The gene calls are TRBV5-4 and TRBJ2-3; TRBD2 agrees at 11 bases. In germline, CDR1 is SGHNT, CDR2 YYREEE (reference sequence). This CDR3 has 16 residues. V shed 4 bases and J 2 bases; nucleotides not matched to a gene: 6.